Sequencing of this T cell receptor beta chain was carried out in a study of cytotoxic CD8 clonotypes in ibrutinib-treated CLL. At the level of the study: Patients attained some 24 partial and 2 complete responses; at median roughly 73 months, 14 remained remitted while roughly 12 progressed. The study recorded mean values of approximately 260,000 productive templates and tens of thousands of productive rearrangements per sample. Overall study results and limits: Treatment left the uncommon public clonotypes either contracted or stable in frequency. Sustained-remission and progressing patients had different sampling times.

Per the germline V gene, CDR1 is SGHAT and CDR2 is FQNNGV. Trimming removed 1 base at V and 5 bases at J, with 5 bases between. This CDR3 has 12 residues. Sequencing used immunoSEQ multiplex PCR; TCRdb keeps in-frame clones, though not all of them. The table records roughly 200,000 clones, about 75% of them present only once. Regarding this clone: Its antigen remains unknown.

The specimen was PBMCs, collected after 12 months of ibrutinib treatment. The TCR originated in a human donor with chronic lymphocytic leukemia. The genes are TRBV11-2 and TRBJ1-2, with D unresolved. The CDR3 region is CASSLGRYGYTF. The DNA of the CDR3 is TGTGCCAGCAGCTTAGGCCGGTATGGCTACACCTTC.